Sequencing of this T cell receptor (beta chain) was carried out in a study of regulatory T cells in long-lasting Graves disease. Germline lookup yields CDR1 LNHNV and CDR2 YYDKDF (reference sequence). The CDR3 length is 15 residues. Trimming removed 0 bases at V and 4 bases at J, with 13 bases between. Time point defined: newly diagnosed GD, antithyroid drugs for less than 3 months. The TCR library was made from RNA that had been extracted from PBMCs in TRIzol. Building the TCR beta libraries relied on iRepertoire HTBI primers, and CDR3 regions underwent Arm-PCR. TCRdb analysed the multiplex PCR reads with MiXCR anew, one entry per CDR3 protein. The sample has roughly 350,000 distinct CDR3 sequences, over 15% seen once; the top ten hold roughly 30%. There are many counts of this clonotype. The same sample was also studied in work on T cells in Graves' hyperthyroidism and ophthalmopathy.

The V call is TRBV15, the J call TRBJ2-7; maybe TRBD2 (6 bases). Sequencing was performed on peripheral blood mononuclear cells (PBMCs), taken at new diagnosis, from a patient treated with antithyroid drugs. The sequence came from a man aged 40-49 years with Graves disease. The CDR3 DNA sequence: TGTGCCACCAGCAGAGAGGTGGGGGGAGATTACGAGCAGTACTTC. Encoded protein: CATSREVGGDYEQYF.